A selection of T cell receptor beta chains follows, all from one sample in a study of cytomegalovirus exposure and HLA in healthy donors. Only in-frame clones appear in the TCRdb table, and some are missing; sequencing was by immunoSEQ multiplex PCR. The sample includes roughly 150,000 clones, roughly 80% of them seen just once. Input material: PBMCs. The receptors come from a man aged 25-45 years in good health and CMV-seropositive. CDR3s include the opening cysteine and the closing phenylalanine or tryptophan. D genes are given only for firm matches. Where a row states a size, it is once, few, many or the class of an expanded clone; other rows omit it.

once	TRBD2	TRBV4-1	TRBJ2-3	CASSHLAGGNTQYF	TGCGCCAGCAGCCACCTAGCGGGCGGGAATACGCAGTATTTT
-	-	TRBV5-1	TRBJ1-1	CASSLDRPTEAFF	TGCGCCAGCAGCTTGGACAGGCCCACTGAAGCTTTCTTT
-	TRBD1	TRBV19	TRBJ2-7	CASSTYTGGSYEQYF	TGTGCCAGTAGTACTTATACAGGGGGCTCCTACGAGCAGTACTTC
-	-	TRBV15	TRBJ1-3	CATSRVSRGGRNTIYF	TGTGCCACCAGCAGAGTGAGCCGCGGCGGAAGAAACACCATATATTTT
-	-	TRBV13	TRBJ2-1	CASSLRTGYDEQFF	TGTGCCAGCAGCTTAAGAACAGGGTACGATGAGCAGTTCTTC
-	-	TRBV4-1	TRBJ1-6	CASSQGRDFGNSPLHF	TGCGCCAGCAGCCAAGGCAGGGATTTTGGAAATTCACCCCTCCACTTT
-	TRBD1	TRBV10-3	TRBJ1-1	CAISESYRGDEAFF	TGTGCCATCAGTGAGTCGTACAGGGGAGATGAAGCTTTCTTT
-	-	TRBV19	TRBJ1-1	CASSRNTGYIGRTEAFF	TGTGCCAGTAGTCGAAACACAGGGTATATTGGGCGCACTGAAGCTTTCTTT
-	-	TRBV15	TRBJ1-5	CATSRPNQPQHF	TGTGCCACCAGCAGACCTAATCAGCCCCAGCATTTT
-	TRBD1	TRBV11-2	TRBJ2-7	CASSPGQGNYEQYF	TGTGCCAGCAGCCCTGGACAGGGGAACTACGAGCAGTACTTC
-	-	TRBV7-9	TRBJ2-7	CASSLVGGASYEQYF	TGTGCCAGCAGCTTAGTGGGGGGGGCCTCCTACGAGCAGTACTTC
-	-	TRBV18	TRBJ2-3	CVGEVQDTQYF	TGTGTTGGTGAGGTCCAAGATACGCAGTATTTT
-	TRBD1	TRBV27	TRBJ2-1	CASSSTGGAYNEQFF	TGTGCCAGCAGTTCCACAGGGGGCGCCTACAATGAGCAGTTCTTC
-	TRBD1	TRBV10-3	TRBJ2-1	CAIRATGGDEQFF	TGTGCCATCAGGGCGACAGGGGGGGATGAGCAGTTCTTC
-	-	TRBV7-2	TRBJ1-6	CASSSEARGVGSPLHF	TGTGCCAGCAGCTCGGAGGCACGGGGGGTTGGTTCACCCCTCCACTTT
-	TRBD1	TRBV6-5	TRBJ1-2	CASSFDRGIGYTF	TGTGCCAGCAGTTTCGACAGGGGGATTGGCTACACCTTC
once	-	TRBV12-5	TRBJ1-1	CASGLVPRDGTEAFF	TGTGCTAGTGGTTTGGTACCCAGGGATGGCACTGAAGCTTTCTTT
-	-	TRBV7-9	TRBJ2-3	CASSLDKPTDTQYF	TGTGCCAGCAGCTTGGACAAGCCCACAGATACGCAGTATTTT
-	TRBD2	TRBV29-1	TRBJ2-7	CSVKISGSSYEQYF	TGCAGCGTTAAGATTAGCGGGAGCTCCTACGAGCAGTACTTC
-	-	TRBV6-5	TRBJ1-1	CASSYSWGRGNTEAFF	TGTGCCAGCAGTTACTCCTGGGGTAGGGGGAACACTGAAGCTTTCTTT